The next 4 T cell receptor beta chains were all read from a single sample in a study of CD8+CD57+ T cells in acquired aplastic anemia. TCR beta VDJ combinations and CDR3 sequences were profiled from genomic DNA. TCRdb reanalysed the reads using MiXCR and keeps one entry per CDR3 protein. The profile covers about 180,000 distinct CDR3 sequences, with about 47% appearing a single time and about 2.9% taken by the ten largest. The sequenced sample consisted of sorted CD4+, CD8+, or CD8+CD57+ T cells (not recorded which) from PBMCs. The origin of the receptors is a human donor in good health.

CDR3 in amino acids: CATSRQDRVFTDTQYF. The CDR3 coding sequence is TGTGCCACCAGCAGGCAGGACAGGGTGTTCACAGATACGCAGTATTTT. The chain is built from TRBV15 and TRBJ2-3, with TRBD1 identical over 8 bases. The germline V gene encodes CDR1 LNHNV and CDR2 YYDKDF (reference sequence). J gave up 2 bases and V 3 bases, and 7 bases lay outside the gene matches. This CDR3 has 16 amino acids. The entire variable domain, with the rest obtained from reference TRBV15 and TRBJ2-3, is as follows: DAMVIQNPRYQVTQFGKPVTLSCSQTLNHNVMYWYQQKSSQAPKLLFHYYDKDFNNEADTPDNFQSRRPNTSFCFLDIRSPGLGDTAMYLCATSRQDRVFTDTQYFGPGTRLTVL.

CDR3: CASSATAVREKLFF. CDR3 nucleotide sequence: TGTGCCAGCAGTGCGACAGCAGTACGTGAAAAACTGTTTTTT. The rearrangement joins TRBV12-3 or TRBV12-4 to TRBJ1-4, with D perhaps TRBD1 (5 bases). The V gene lost 5 bases and the J gene lost 7 bases, with 14 bases spanning the gap. This CDR3 spans 14 amino acids.

Ten or more counts support this clonotype. The V gene is TRBV9, the J gene TRBJ2-1; D uncertain. V dropped 0 bases and J dropped 1 base, with 8 bases sitting between them. The V gene's germline CDR1 is SGDLS and CDR2 YYNGEE. This CDR3 has 15 residues. The CDR3 loop reads CASSVGGFSYNEQFF. The CDR3 DNA sequence: TGTGCCAGCAGCGTAGGTGGCTTTTCCTACAATGAGCAGTTCTTC.

The chain has TRBV5-1 and TRBJ2-7; a possible D gene is TRBD1 (6 bases). The CDR3 is made up of 14 amino acids. The germline V gene encodes CDR1 SGHRS and CDR2 YFSETQ. V was clipped by 4 bases and J by 3 bases, with 14 bases between them. The CDR3 loop reads CASSHGGQGYEQYF. CDR3 in DNA: TGCGCCAGCAGCCATGGGGGACAAGGCTACGAGCAGTACTTC.